This T cell receptor (beta chain) was obtained from a study of cytomegalovirus exposure and HLA in healthy donors. Broader study findings: For most TCR sequences rarity was the rule, although some public TCRs occurred in many donors.

As to this clone: Its specificity is unknown.

The repertoire was sequenced with immunoSEQ multiplex PCR; TCRdb's copy has only in-frame clones and lacks some. The top ten clones hold 1% to 1.5% of a sample with approximately 200,000 clones, roughly 77% of them seen once. Per germline, CDR1 MNHEY and CDR2 SMNVEV (reference sequence). There are 16 residues in the CDR3. The trim removed 3 bases at V and 1 base at J, leaving 4 bases unmatched. The specimen was PBMCs. The chain employs TRBV27 and TRBJ2-3, with 10 bases identical to TRBD2. This sequence originates from a woman in her twenties or thirties in good health and CMV-seronegative. CDR3 coding DNA: TGTGCCAGCAGTTTCGAACTAGCGGGGCGCACAGATACGCAGTATTTT. Its translation is CASSFELAGRTDTQYF.